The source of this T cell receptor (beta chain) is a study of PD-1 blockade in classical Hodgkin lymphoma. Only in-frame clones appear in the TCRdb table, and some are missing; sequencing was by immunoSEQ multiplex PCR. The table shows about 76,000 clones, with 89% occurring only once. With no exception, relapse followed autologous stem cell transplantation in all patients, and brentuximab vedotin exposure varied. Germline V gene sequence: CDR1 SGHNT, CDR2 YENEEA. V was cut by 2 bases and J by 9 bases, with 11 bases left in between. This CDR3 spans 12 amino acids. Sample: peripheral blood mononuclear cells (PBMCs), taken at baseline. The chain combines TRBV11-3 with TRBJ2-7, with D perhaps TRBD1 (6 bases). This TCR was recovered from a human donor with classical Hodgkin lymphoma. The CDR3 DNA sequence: TGTGCCAGCAGCTTAAACGGACAGCGGCAGTACTTC. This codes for CASSLNGQRQYF. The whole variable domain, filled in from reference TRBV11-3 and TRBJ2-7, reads EAGVVQSPRYKIIEKKQPVAFWCNPISGHNTLYWYLQNLGQGPELLIRYENEEAVDDSQLPKDRFSAERLKGVDSTLKIQPAELGDSAVYLCASSLNGQRQYFGPGTRLTVT.